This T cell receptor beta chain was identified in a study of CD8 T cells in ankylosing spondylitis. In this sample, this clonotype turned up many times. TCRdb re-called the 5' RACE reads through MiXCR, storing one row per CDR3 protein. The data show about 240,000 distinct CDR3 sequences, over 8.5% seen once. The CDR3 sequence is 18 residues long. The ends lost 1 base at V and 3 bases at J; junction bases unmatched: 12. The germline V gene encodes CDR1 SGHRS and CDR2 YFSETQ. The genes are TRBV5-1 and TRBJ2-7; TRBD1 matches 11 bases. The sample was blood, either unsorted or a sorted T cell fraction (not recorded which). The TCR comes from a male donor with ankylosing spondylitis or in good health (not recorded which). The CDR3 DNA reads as TGCGCCAGCAGCTTGAGAGGACAGGGGGCGACAGGCGACTACGAGCAGTACTTC. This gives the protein CASSLRGQGATGDYEQYF.